This T cell receptor beta chain appears in the sequencing data of a study of T cell responses to AZD1222 COVID-19 vaccine. In the case of this clone: The antigen remains unidentified.

Trimming took off 6 bases at V and 0 bases at J, with 8 bases between the two ends. Germline lookup yields CDR1 KGHSH and CDR2 LQKENI. CDR3 length: 13 residues. Data came from immunoSEQ multiplex PCR; TCRdb stores just in-frame clones and leaves some out. The sample yields under 50,000 clones, 85% to 90% seen once. Findings and limits, study-wide: Clonal diversity may have been underestimated, and the donors were mostly white British, with more females than males. None of the repertoires were sampled until the peak T cell response had passed.

Second-dose schedules of about 4 or about 12 weeks were combined. The rearrangement links TRBV18 to TRBJ1-2, with D unclear. Sequencing was performed on peripheral blood, taken 28 days after the second AZD1222 dose. The source of this sequence is an adult who received the AZD1222 COVID-19 vaccine. The CDR3 DNA reads TGTGCCAGCTCCCAAGAATCTAACTATGGCTACACCTTC. This translates into CASSQESNYGYTF.